The 21 T cell receptor beta chains listed next were all sequenced from one sample in a study of blood T cell repertoires in COVID-19. Assay: immunoSEQ multiplex PCR; the TCRdb copy retains only in-frame clones and omits some. Of tens of thousands of clones in the sample, around 85% were seen once. Sequences were obtained from peripheral blood. These receptors originate from a woman in her 70s with active COVID-19.

J is TRBJ2-7 and V is TRBV18, with D tentatively TRBD2 (6 bases). The CDR3 is 15 residues long. Germline V gene sequence: CDR1 KGHSH, CDR2 LQKENI. The V gene lost 6 bases and the J gene lost 0 bases, with 15 bases spanning the gap. The CDR3 region is CASSPSGGASYEQYF. The CDR3 DNA reads TGTGCCAGCTCTCCCTCGGGCGGGGCCTCCTACGAGCAGTACTTC.

The chain has TRBV5-4 and TRBJ2-2, with a possible D match to TRBD2 (6 bases). Germline V gene data show CDR1 as SGHNT and CDR2 as YYREEE (reference sequence). V gave up 4 bases and J gave up 4 bases, with 8 bases separating them. The length of the CDR3 is 13 residues. The CDR3 DNA follows: TGTGCCAGCAGCCGACTAGGCACCGGGGAGCTGTTTTTT. This sequence encodes CASSRLGTGELFF.

This clone was seen a single time. CDR3 sequence: CASSLAGRNNEQFF. In DNA form, the CDR3 reads TGTGCCAGCAGCCTAGCGGGAAGGAACAATGAGCAGTTCTTC. This chain joins TRBV3-1 (or the pseudogene TRBV3-2) and TRBJ2-1; 8 bases fit TRBD2. Losses at the gene ends were 4 bases for V and 5 bases for J; bases not matched to a gene: 4. The V gene's germline CDR1 is LGHDT and CDR2 YNNKEL (reference sequence). The CDR3 runs to 14 residues.

This chain uses TRBV25-1 with TRBJ2-2; 7 bases agree with TRBD1. Germline V gives CDR1 MGHDK, CDR2 SYGVNS. This CDR3 region has 14 residues. V lost 4 bases to trimming and J lost 1 base; unmatched junction nucleotides: 0. CDR3 in amino acids: CASSGQGNTGELFF. In DNA, the CDR3 is TGTGCCAGCAGTGGACAGGGGAACACCGGGGAGCTGTTTTTT.

The chain joins TRBV9 to TRBJ2-1, with 8 bases identical to TRBD2. The V segment lost 3 bases and the J segment 6 bases; nucleotides outside the gene matches: 8. CDR1 and CDR2 (germline): SGDLS, YYNGEE. This CDR3 region has 15 residues. CDR3 nucleotide sequence: TGTGCCAGCAGCGCGGGACTAGAGGTATCCAATGAGCAGTTCTTC. This codes for CASSAGLEVSNEQFF.

The chain is built from TRBV7-9 and TRBJ2-3; tentatively, D is TRBD1 (6 bases). The CDR3 contains 14 residues. Germline V lookup: CDR1 SEHNR, CDR2 FQNEAQ (reference sequence). V shed 5 bases and J shed 2 bases, with 11 bases lying between them. DNA of the CDR3: TGTGCCAGCAGCACAGACAGGTCCACAGATACGCAGTATTTT. Its protein is CASSTDRSTDTQYF. The variable domain in full, with the rest retrieved from reference TRBV7-9 and TRBJ2-3, is DTGVSQNPRHKITKRGQNVTFRCDPISEHNRLYWYRQTLGQGPEFLTYFQNEAQLEKSRLLSDRFSAERPKGSFSTLEIQRTEQGDSAMYLCASSTDRSTDTQYFGPGTRLTVL.

The chain employs TRBV27 and TRBJ2-7; D unresolved. Looked up from germline, CDR1 is MNHEY and CDR2 is SMNVEV (reference sequence). The ends were cut back, 3 bases at V and 1 base at J, with 7 bases in the middle. This CDR3 spans 13 amino acids. CDR3 sequence reads: CASSFHGSYEQYF. DNA of the CDR3: TGTGCCAGCAGTTTCCACGGGTCCTACGAGCAGTACTTC.

This chain links TRBV30 with TRBJ1-5; D is ambiguous. CDR1 is GTSNPN, CDR2 SVGIG, per germline (reference sequence). This CDR3 is 14 amino acids long. V lost 2 bases to trimming and J lost 0 bases, with 8 bases between them. The CDR3 DNA reads as TGTGCCTGGAGTTCCGACAATAGCAATCAGCCCCAGCATTTT. Translated: CAWSSDNSNQPQHF. The full variable domain, completed using reference TRBV30 and TRBJ1-5, is SQTIHQWPATLVQPVGSPLSLECTVEGTSNPNLYWYRQAAGRGLQLLFYSVGIGQISSEVPQNLSASRPQDRQFILSSKKLLLSDSGFYLCAWSSDNSNQPQHFGDGTRLSIL.

The V gene is TRBV18, the J gene TRBJ2-3, with TRBD1 as a possible D gene (5 bases). CDR3 length: 17 residues. Germline V CDR1 and CDR2: KGHSH, LQKENI. V was trimmed by 2 bases and J by 3 bases, leaving 18 bases between them. CDR3 protein: CASSPFSAGMSTDTQYF. The CDR3 nucleotides are TGTGCCAGCTCACCATTTTCGGCAGGGATGTCGACAGATACGCAGTATTTT.

The chain uses TRBV18 and TRBJ2-7; 11 nucleotides line up with TRBD1. Germline assignment: CDR1 KGHSH and CDR2 LQKENI. Trimming took 3 bases from V and 5 from J; bases not matched to a gene: 0. The CDR3 is 13 residues long. CDR3 sequence (DNA): TGTGCCAGCTCACCGGGACAGGGGGACGAGCAGTACTTC. This encodes CASSPGQGDEQYF.

This rearrangement joins TRBV19 to TRBJ2-5; D is ambiguous. There are 12 residues in the CDR3. Trimming cost V 5 bases and J 1 base, with 5 bases left between them. Germline V gene sequence: CDR1 LNHDA, CDR2 SQIVND (reference sequence). CDR3 sequence: CASSSPQETQYF. As DNA, the CDR3 is TGTGCCAGTAGTTCTCCCCAAGAGACCCAGTACTTC.

The chain carries TRBV9 and TRBJ1-2; D gene unclear. The CDR3 runs to 14 residues. Germline loops: CDR1 SGDLS, CDR2 YYNGEE. The V end lost 0 bases, the J end lost 4 bases, and 10 bases lay between the germline ends. The CDR3, as DNA: TGTGCCAGCAGCGTAGCACCACAGAGCTATGGCTACACCTTC. Encoded protein: CASSVAPQSYGYTF. The full variable domain, rest sourced from reference TRBV9 and TRBJ1-2, is DSGVTQTPKHLITATGQRVTLRCSPRSGDLSVYWYQQSLDQGLQFLIQYYNGEERAKGNILERFSAQQFPDLHSELNLSSLELGDSALYFCASSVAPQSYGYTFGSGTRLTVV.

This chain links TRBV5-6 with TRBJ2-7; 8 bases match TRBD2. There are 14 residues in the CDR3. Germline V gene data show CDR1 as SGHDT and CDR2 as YYEEEE. The junction had 14 bases not matched to a gene; V was cut back by 6 bases and J by 9 bases. The CDR3 is CASKTSGLLGSQYF. DNA for the CDR3: TGTGCCAGCAAAACTAGCGGTCTCTTGGGCTCGCAGTACTTC.

V is TRBV27 and J is TRBJ1-1; 8 positions match TRBD1. Trimming at V came to 5 bases and at J to 4 bases, leaving 6 bases not matched to a gene. Germline V gene lookup returns CDR1 MNHEY and CDR2 SMNVEV (reference sequence). The CDR3 totals 14 residues. CDR3 region: CASSLHRGVTEAFF. The CDR3 bases are TGTGCCAGCAGTCTTCACAGGGGGGTCACTGAAGCTTTCTTT.

This chain joins TRBV15 and TRBJ2-7; TRBD2 matches 11 bases. The CDR3 is made up of 15 amino acids. The trim removed 5 bases at V and 4 bases at J, leaving 7 bases unmatched. The germline gives CDR1 LNHNV, CDR2 YYDKDF (reference sequence). The CDR3 reads CATSSLAGAVYEQYF. The CDR3 coding sequence is TGTGCCACCAGCTCACTAGCGGGAGCCGTGTACGAGCAGTACTTC.

The J gene is TRBJ2-3, the V gene TRBV5-4, with D possibly matching TRBD2 (6 bases). Trimming took off 3 bases at V and 3 bases at J, with 14 bases between the two ends. The CDR3 is made up of 15 amino acids. The germline V gene has CDR1 SGHNT and CDR2 YYREEE (reference sequence). CDR3 in DNA: TGTGCCAGCAGCTACTCCGGGACTGATACAGATACGCAGTATTTT. This encodes CASSYSGTDTDTQYF.

The CDR3 protein is CASSSGFYSGTQSNANPYNSPLHF. The CDR3 region has the DNA TGCGCCAGCAGCTCCGGCTTTTATTCCGGGACACAGTCGAACGCCAATCCATATAATTCACCCCTCCACTTT. The chain combines TRBV5-1 with TRBJ1-6, with D perhaps TRBD1 (6 bases). Germline V CDR1 and CDR2: SGHRS, YFSETQ. CDR3 length: 24 amino acids. Trimming stripped 3 bases from V and 4 bases from J, with 38 bases between.

CDR3 DNA: TGTGCCAGCAGTTTACGTCCAGGGGGCTCCCAAGGAGGCTACACCTTC. It is translated as CASSLRPGGSQGGYTF. The chain has TRBV28 and TRBJ1-2; TRBD1 matches at 8 bases. The germline V gene encodes CDR1 MDHEN and CDR2 SYDVKM. Trimming cost V 2 bases and J 8 bases; bases outside gene matches: 13. This CDR3 is 16 amino acids long.

This chain joins TRBV5-8 and TRBJ1-4; 8 nucleotides agree with TRBD1. CDR1 is SGHTS and CDR2 is YDEGEE in the germline V gene. The CDR3 totals 19 residues. Losses at the gene ends were 0 bases for V and 5 bases for J; bases not matched to a gene: 15. CDR3 sequence reads: CASSLAHGTGSAKNEKLFF. As DNA, the CDR3 is TGTGCCAGCAGCTTGGCTCATGGGACAGGCTCTGCCAAGAATGAAAAACTGTTTTTT. The full variable domain, completed using reference TRBV5-8 and TRBJ1-4, is EAGVTQSPTHLIKTRGQQATLRCSPISGHTSVYWYQQALGLGLQFLLWYDEGEERNRGNFPPRFSGRQFPNYSSELNVNALELEDSALYLCASSLAHGTGSAKNEKLFFGSGTQLSVL.

A few counts support this clone. V is TRBV6-2 or TRBV6-3 and J is TRBJ2-7, with D perhaps matching TRBD2 (5 bases). V lost 2 bases and J lost 6, with 11 bases in between. The CDR3 covers 13 residues. Germline V lookup: CDR1 MNHEY, CDR2 SVGEGT. The CDR3 bases are TGTGCCAGCAGTTACCCTAGCTCCACCGAGCAGTACTTC. Protein product: CASSYPSSTEQYF.

V usage is TRBV3-1 (or the pseudogene TRBV3-2) and J usage is TRBJ1-1; weak D call: TRBD1 (5 bases). Trimming took off 2 bases at V and 5 bases at J, with 12 bases between the two ends. Germline V gives CDR1 LGHDT, CDR2 YNNKEL (reference sequence). CDR3 length equals 14 residues. The CDR3: CASSQTSGRTEAFF. As DNA, the CDR3 is TGTGCCAGCAGCCAAACCTCAGGGCGGACTGAAGCTTTCTTT.